The next 3 T cell receptor beta chains were all read from a single sample in a study of blood T cell repertoires in COVID-19. This table comes from immunoSEQ multiplex PCR, and its TCRdb copy is limited to in-frame clones, with some not included. The data show about 250,000 clones, around 86% seen once. Sequencing was done on a sample of peripheral blood. These receptors were taken from a woman aged 40 to 55 who had recovered from COVID-19.

This clone was detected a few times. This CDR3 reads CASSQGPSGMGAGELFF. The CDR3 region has the DNA TGTGCCAGCAGCCAAGGCCCTAGCGGGATGGGAGCCGGGGAGCTGTTTTTT. V usage is TRBV4-2 and J usage is TRBJ2-2, with TRBD2 matching 9 bases. Germline trimming cut 1 base from V and 6 bases from J; bases unmatched to any gene: 9. Germline V gene sequence: CDR1 LGHNA, CDR2 YNFKEQ. The CDR3 covers 17 residues.

The chain couples TRBV28 to TRBJ1-5; D is uncertain. This CDR3 has 15 amino acids. Between the trimmed V and J ends, which lost 7 bases and 2 bases, there was a span of 15 bases. The germline V gene has CDR1 MDHEN and CDR2 SYDVKM. The CDR3 is CASTLPGSGNQPQHF. The CDR3 DNA reads as TGTGCCAGCACGTTACCGGGGTCGGGCAATCAGCCCCAGCATTTT.

V usage is TRBV19 and J usage is TRBJ1-1; 9 nucleotides agree with TRBD1. This CDR3 has 14 residues. After removal of 6 bases from V and 3 bases from J, the junction contained 5 bases not matched to a gene. Germline V gene data show CDR1 as LNHDA and CDR2 as SQIVND (reference sequence). The CDR3 is CASSGQGRDTEAFF. In DNA, the CDR3 is TGTGCCAGTAGCGGACAGGGGCGGGACACTGAAGCTTTCTTT. The whole variable domain, filled in from reference TRBV19 and TRBJ1-1, reads DGGITQSPKYLFRKEGQNVTLSCEQNLNHDAMYWYRQDPGQGLRLIYYSQIVNDFQKGDIAEGYSVSREKKESFPLTVTSAQKNPTAFYLCASSGQGRDTEAFFGQGTRLTVV.